One sample yielded the 3 T cell receptor beta chains listed below, sequenced in a study of T-cell reconstitution after alpha-beta-depleted transplantation in children (dated by TCRdb to between 2015 and 2016). According to the study, the label for this sample's treatment or condition signals: allogeneic hematopoietic cell transplantation with graft depleted of TCRalphabeta T cells and CD19 B cells. The library was made by PCR. Sequencing instrument: Illumina HiSeq 2500. TCR library preparation used molecular barcoding, with unique molecular identifiers applied to normalize quantification of the TCRbeta repertoire. The public reads were reanalyzed by TCRdb: fastp trimming at Q25, MiXCR alignment, in-frame beta chains only. Every entry covers one CDR3 protein and lists the most common genes and DNA from its rows. The sample includes over 450,000 distinct CDR3 sequences, with roughly a tenth observed a single time. Around 2% of the sample lies in the top ten.

Sequences were derived from PBMCs, sampled before TCRalphabeta/CD19-depleted stem cell transplant. These receptors came from a child aged 2 to 10 with inherited bone marrow failure, due to receive a stem cell transplant.

This chain connects TRBV27 to TRBJ2-2; D uncertain. CDR1 and CDR2 (germline): MNHEY, SMNVEV (reference sequence). V lost 4 bases to trimming and J lost 6 bases, with 6 bases between them. This CDR3 has 12 amino acids. The CDR3 sequence: CASSSKAGELFF. The CDR3 coding sequence is TGTGCCAGCAGTTCCAAAGCCGGGGAGCTGTTTTTT.

This clonotype was seen repeatedly, ten times or more. The CDR3 DNA reads as TGCGCCAGCAGCCAAGATCTGTGGGGGGATAGCACAGATACGCAGTATTTT. It translates to CASSQDLWGDSTDTQYF. The V and J genes are TRBV4-3 and TRBJ2-3, with D maybe TRBD2 (6 bases). Germline lookup yields CDR1 LGHNA and CDR2 YSLEER. The CDR3 contains 17 residues. V gave up 0 bases and J gave up 0 bases, with 13 bases separating them.

This clonotype was detected many times. This chain uses TRBV30 with TRBJ2-3, with 7 bases fitting TRBD1. J gave up 3 bases and V 5 bases, and 5 bases lay outside the gene matches. This CDR3 contains 13 residues. The germline V gene encodes CDR1 GTSNPN and CDR2 SVGIG (reference sequence). CDR3 region: CAWDSTGTDTQYF. The CDR3 coding sequence is TGTGCCTGGGACTCGACAGGGACAGATACGCAGTATTTT.